Each of the 25 T cell receptor beta chains below was sequenced from the same sample in a study of radiotherapy plus CTLA-4 blockade in lung cancer. The repertoire was sequenced with immunoSEQ multiplex PCR; TCRdb's copy has only in-frame clones and lacks some. The table has about 120,000 clones, over 80% seen once; the top ten hold approximately 7.2%. This sample comprised peripheral blood, obtained from a patient treated with radiotherapy plus ipilimumab. The receptors were sampled from a human donor with non-small cell lung cancer that progressed on radiotherapy plus ipilimumab.

The V gene is TRBV19, the J gene TRBJ1-2; 8 bases fit TRBD1. The germline V gene encodes CDR1 LNHDA and CDR2 SQIVND (reference sequence). After removal of 10 bases from V and 5 bases from J, the junction contained 9 bases not matched to a gene. This CDR3 comprises 13 residues. For the CDR3, the DNA is TGTGCCACCAGCCGACAGGGGATTTATGGCTACACCTTC. Its protein is CATSRQGIYGYTF.

This clone was counted a few times. The chain is built from TRBV25-1 and TRBJ1-5, with 7 nucleotides matching TRBD1. This CDR3 has 14 residues. After removal of 6 bases from V and 3 bases from J, the junction contained 5 bases not matched to a gene. Germline-derived CDR1 and CDR2 are MGHDK and SYGVNS. The CDR3 sequence: CASSPGTVNQPQHF. For the CDR3, the DNA is TGTGCCAGCAGCCCCGGGACAGTCAATCAGCCCCAGCATTTT. The full variable domain, its missing parts supplied by reference TRBV25-1 and TRBJ1-5, is EADIYQTPRYLVIGTGKKITLECSQTMGHDKMYWYQQDPGMELHLIHYSYGVNSTEKGDLSSESTVSRIRTEHFPLTLESARPSHTSQYLCASSPGTVNQPQHFGDGTRLSIL.

The rearrangement uses TRBV5-1 and TRBJ2-1, with 15 nucleotides matching TRBD2. The ends lost 0 bases at V and 6 bases at J; junction bases unmatched: 13. This CDR3 has 20 residues. Per the germline V gene, CDR1 is SGHRS and CDR2 is YFSETQ. In DNA, the CDR3 is TGCGCCAGCAGCTTGGCCAGGGGACTAGCGGGAGGAGGGGGTACCAATGAGCAGTTCTTC. It encodes CASSLARGLAGGGGTNEQFF.

The table lists this clone with a count of one. The chain links TRBV6-5 to TRBJ2-5; maybe TRBD1 (5 bases). With the DNA end fitting TRBJ2-7 better, the J assignment may be wrong. Germline V lookup: CDR1 MNHEY, CDR2 SVGAGI. The CDR3 extends over 15 amino acids. The CDR3 DNA reads as TGTGCCAGCAGTTACTCGTCAGGGCAATGGTACGAGCAGTACTTC. It specifies CASSYSSGQWYEQYF.

The chain links TRBV6-1 to TRBJ2-1; 9 bases agree with TRBD1. Germline V gene data show CDR1 as MNHNS and CDR2 as SASEGT. CDR3 size: 14 residues. V dropped 10 bases and J dropped 6; count of bases not matched to a gene: 10. CDR3 in amino acids: CAIEGTGRRNEQFF. Written as DNA, the CDR3 is TGTGCCATCGAGGGGACAGGGAGACGCAATGAGCAGTTCTTC.

The chain couples TRBV2 to TRBJ2-5; D remains ambiguous. Germline V gene lookup returns CDR1 SNHLY and CDR2 FYNNEI. Trimming pared 2 bases from V and 5 bases from J, leaving 15 bases between. The CDR3 extends over 15 amino acids. CDR3 DNA sequence: TGTGCCAGCAGTGAAAACCCTGTTAGTCGGGAGACCCAGTACTTC. Protein sequence: CASSENPVSRETQYF.

The chain links TRBV27 to TRBJ1-2; the match to TRBD1 covers 7 bases. Looked up from germline, CDR1 is MNHEY and CDR2 is SMNVEV (reference sequence). The CDR3 contains 13 residues. J lost 3 bases, V lost 7 bases, and 5 bases had no gene match. For the CDR3, the DNA is TGTGCCAGCAAGAAGGGACAGTACTATGGCTACACCTTC. Protein: CASKKGQYYGYTF.

In its sample, this clone was seen once. V is TRBV6-5 and J is TRBJ2-7, with D perhaps matching TRBD1 (6 bases). The V and J ends lost 4 bases and 2 bases respectively, with 15 bases between them. The CDR3 has 15 amino acids. Looked up from germline, CDR1 is MNHEY and CDR2 is SVGAGI. CDR3 DNA sequence: TGTGCCAGCAGTTCCGAGGCAGGGGCCACCTACGAGCAGTACTTC. This gives the protein CASSSEAGATYEQYF.

The chain recombines TRBV30 with TRBJ1-1; D remains ambiguous. The germline V gene encodes CDR1 GTSNPN and CDR2 SVGIG (reference sequence). This CDR3 is 16 amino acids long. V lost 4 bases to trimming and J lost 0 bases, with 18 bases between them. CDR3 loop: CAWIRWAVSMNTEAFF. The CDR3 DNA follows: TGTGCCTGGATTCGGTGGGCAGTTAGCATGAACACTGAAGCTTTCTTT. The variable domain in full, completed from reference TRBV30 and TRBJ1-1, reads SQTIHQWPATLVQPVGSPLSLECTVEGTSNPNLYWYRQAAGRGLQLLFYSVGIGQISSEVPQNLSASRPQDRQFILSSKKLLLSDSGFYLCAWIRWAVSMNTEAFFGQGTRLTVV.

The chain is built from TRBV4-1 and TRBJ1-1, with 7 bases that match TRBD1. Germline values: CDR1 MGHRA, CDR2 YSYEKL. This CDR3 is 15 amino acids long. Trimming removed 4 bases from V and 0 bases from J; junction bases left unmatched: 5. CDR3 amino acids: CASSPSDRLNTEAFF. The CDR3 bases are TGCGCCAGCAGCCCATCGGACAGGCTGAACACTGAAGCTTTCTTT.

V and J are TRBV6-7 and TRBJ2-3, with 12 bases fitting TRBD2. TRBV6-7 is given ORF status, its function remaining uncertain. The CDR3 covers 20 residues. J lost 1 base, V lost 1 base, and 12 bases had no gene match. For the CDR3, the DNA is TGTGCCAGCAGTTACTTTCCCCTGACTAGCGGGAGTCTTGGCACAGATACGCAGTATTTT. Protein sequence: CASSYFPLTSGSLGTDTQYF.

The chain combines TRBV5-6 with TRBJ1-2; D might be TRBD1 (5 bases). Trimming removed 2 bases at V and 4 bases at J, with 12 bases between. Germline V gene data show CDR1 as SGHDT and CDR2 as YYEEEE. The CDR3 runs 14 residues. CDR3 residues: CASSLGQGLYGYTF. CDR3 DNA sequence: TGTGCCAGCAGCTTAGGGCAGGGACTCTATGGCTACACCTTC.

V usage is TRBV5-6 and J usage is TRBJ1-4; maybe TRBD1 (5 bases). Trimming left V 4 bases short and J 4 bases short, with 11 bases between. CDR3 length: 14 residues. CDR1 and CDR2 from the germline V gene are SGHDT and YYEEEE. CDR3 protein: CASSGDQVNEKLFF. The CDR3 nucleotides read TGTGCCAGCAGCGGGGACCAAGTTAATGAAAAACTGTTTTTT. Filled out from reference TRBV5-6 and TRBJ1-4, the complete variable domain reads DAGVTQSPTHLIKTRGQQVTLRCSPKSGHDTVSWYQQALGQGPQFIFQYYEEEERQRGNFPDRFSGHQFPNYSSELNVNALLLGDSALYLCASSGDQVNEKLFFGSGTQLSVL.

The rearrangement joins TRBV7-2 to TRBJ2-3; 8 nucleotides line up with TRBD2. This CDR3 is built from 14 residues. V shed 5 bases, J shed 5 bases, and the junction held 6 bases outside the gene matches. Germline values: CDR1 SGHTA, CDR2 FQGNSA. The CDR3 DNA reads as TGTGCCAGCAGCAAGGGGCTAGCGGGAGATACGCAGTATTTT. Translated, it gives CASSKGLAGDTQYF.

This chain connects TRBV5-1 to TRBJ2-2; 8 bases are a match to TRBD2. This CDR3 spans 14 amino acids. Germline CDR1 reads SGHRS; CDR2 reads YFSETQ. After removal of 3 bases from V and 5 bases from J, the junction contained 3 bases not matched to a gene. CDR3 DNA: TGCGCCAGCAGCTCCGGGGGGGATACCGGGGAGCTGTTTTTT. Translated, it gives CASSSGGDTGELFF.

This clone has a single count. The rearrangement uses TRBV2 and TRBJ2-3; either TRBD1 or TRBD2 may fit D (7 bases each). V lost 3 bases and J lost 1, with 14 bases in between. CDR3 length equals 16 residues. CDR1 and CDR2 from the germline V gene are SNHLY and FYNNEI. The DNA of the CDR3 is TGTGCCAGCAGTGATAGGGGGCGGGGGCGCACAGATACGCAGTATTTT. It specifies CASSDRGRGRTDTQYF.

This chain joins TRBV5-8 and TRBJ2-7, with TRBD1 as a possible D gene (6 bases). Germline V gene data show CDR1 as SGHTS and CDR2 as YDEGEE. V gave up 6 bases and J gave up 1 base, with 17 bases separating them. This CDR3 region has 15 residues. The chain's CDR3 is CASTPLGQGSYEQYF. For the CDR3, the DNA is TGTGCCAGCACCCCCCTGGGTCAGGGGTCCTACGAGCAGTACTTC.

V gene TRBV7-3 combines with J gene TRBJ1-5; tentatively, D is TRBD1 (6 bases). The CDR3 consists of 18 residues. Trimming pared 5 bases from V and 0 bases from J, leaving 20 bases between. Germline CDR1 is SGHTA and CDR2 is FQGTGA. This chain's CDR3 is CASSPNLQGSSSNQPQHF. The CDR3 region has the DNA TGTGCCAGCAGCCCCAACTTACAGGGAAGTAGTAGCAATCAGCCCCAGCATTTT.

The gene calls are TRBV7-2 and TRBJ2-7, with TRBD2 matching 13 bases. The ends lost 1 base at V and 6 bases at J; junction bases unmatched: 12. The CDR3 is 18 amino acids. Germline lookup yields CDR1 SGHTA and CDR2 FQGNSA. As DNA, the CDR3 is TGTGCCAGCAGCTTAGGCAATGGACTAGCGGGAGCGCGGGGCGAGCAGTACTTC. Residues: CASSLGNGLAGARGEQYF.

The rearrangement links TRBV5-6 to TRBJ1-5; 10 bases align to TRBD1. Germline V gives CDR1 SGHDT, CDR2 YYEEEE. The CDR3 has 17 residues. V was pared by 0 bases and J by 7 bases, with 10 bases of the junction left unmatched. CDR3 sequence reads: CASSLGSGQGLGQPQHF. The CDR3 DNA sequence: TGTGCCAGCAGCTTGGGATCGGGACAGGGGCTTGGACAGCCCCAGCATTTT.

The genes are TRBV27 and TRBJ2-2, with TRBD2 identical over 7 bases. The ends lost 2 bases at V and 4 bases at J; junction bases unmatched: 4. CDR1 is MNHEY, CDR2 SMNVEV, per germline (reference sequence). There are 15 residues in the CDR3. This CDR3 is CASSLGSGATGELFF. CDR3 DNA: TGTGCCAGCAGTTTAGGGAGCGGGGCCACCGGGGAGCTGTTTTTT.

The chain joins TRBV9 to TRBJ2-1, with TRBD2 identical over 12 bases. Trimming took 5 bases from V and 5 from J; bases not matched to a gene: 14. This CDR3 region has 18 residues. In germline, CDR1 is SGDLS, CDR2 YYNGEE. CDR3 sequence reads: CASSLTSGRLTAHNEQFF. The CDR3 DNA follows: TGTGCCAGCAGTTTGACTAGCGGGAGATTGACGGCGCACAATGAGCAGTTCTTC. Based on the CDR3 plus reference TRBV9 and TRBJ2-1, the full variable domain is DSGVTQTPKHLITATGQRVTLRCSPRSGDLSVYWYQQSLDQGLQFLIQYYNGEERAKGNILERFSAQQFPDLHSELNLSSLELGDSALYFCASSLTSGRLTAHNEQFFGPGTRLTVL.

V gene TRBV6-1 combines with J gene TRBJ1-1; no reliable D call. CDR3 length equals 14 residues. The germline CDR1 and CDR2 sequences are MNHNS and SASEGT. V was shortened by 2 bases and J by 0 bases, with 7 bases between the two germline ends. The CDR3 coding sequence is TGTGCCAGCAGTGAATCAGGACTGAACACTGAAGCTTTCTTT. Translating gives CASSESGLNTEAFF.

CDR3 sequence: CASRSLSGGVETQYF. The CDR3 nucleotides read TGTGCCAGCAGATCATTATCGGGGGGTGTGGAGACCCAGTACTTC. The chain combines TRBV28 with TRBJ2-5, with TRBD2 identical over 7 bases. V lost 6 bases, J lost 5 bases, and 12 bases stayed unmatched. CDR3 length: 15 amino acids. Germline loops: CDR1 MDHEN, CDR2 SYDVKM.

The genes are TRBV25-1 and TRBJ2-4; 7 positions agree with TRBD2. This CDR3 spans 16 amino acids. Germline CDR1 MGHDK, CDR2 SYGVNS. V lost 8 bases to trimming and J lost 0 bases; unmatched junction nucleotides: 10. The chain's CDR3 is CASRGDSGGAKNIQYF. The CDR3 bases are TGTGCCAGCCGAGGCGATTCGGGGGGAGCCAAAAACATTCAGTACTTC. Full variable domain (missing parts from reference TRBV25-1 and TRBJ2-4): EADIYQTPRYLVIGTGKKITLECSQTMGHDKMYWYQQDPGMELHLIHYSYGVNSTEKGDLSSESTVSRIRTEHFPLTLESARPSHTSQYLCASRGDSGGAKNIQYFGAGTRLSVL.